The entry below gives a single T cell receptor (beta chain) sequence along with its context. The CDR3 is 15 residues long. Trimming shortened V by 9 bases and J by 6 bases, and 21 bases separated the two germline ends. Germline V gene sequence: CDR1 LNHDA, CDR2 SQIVND (reference sequence). The sample belongs to a study of control samples from healthy donors and cancer patients. Sequencing used immunoSEQ multiplex PCR; TCRdb keeps in-frame clones, though not all of them. The data hold 150,000 to 200,000 clones, with around 90% observed a single time. Sequencing was carried out using blood. This chain joins TRBV19 and TRBJ2-1; a possible D gene is TRBD2 (5 bases). This sequence originates from a woman aged 40 to 50 in good health. CDR3 sequence: CASQSSRGRGNEQFF. In DNA, the CDR3 is TGTGCCAGCCAGTCGTCTCGGGGTAGAGGCAATGAGCAGTTCTTC.